Detailed here is one TCR beta chain. Profiling relied on immunoSEQ multiplex PCR, and the TCRdb table lists in-frame clones only, not all of them. The repertoire holds some 65,000 clones, with approximately 86% as singletons. These data originate in a study of OX40 agonist ivuxolimab in advanced cancers. V gave up 0 bases and J gave up 3 bases, with 16 bases separating them. There are 16 residues in the CDR3. Per the germline V gene, CDR1 is SGHDT and CDR2 is YYEEEE. This specimen was CD4+ or CD8+ T cells sorted from blood, taken in a trial of the OX40 agonist ivuxolimab. The chain uses TRBV5-6 and TRBJ2-7; perhaps D is TRBD1 or TRBD2 (5 bases each). This clonotype originated in an adult with an advanced solid tumor such as melanoma, head and neck, liver or kidney cancer. Written as DNA, the CDR3 is TGTGCCAGCAGCTTGGGGAGGTGGGGCTTGGGCTACGAGCAGTACTTC. This codes for CASSLGRWGLGYEQYF.